The 9 T cell receptor beta chains given below trace back to one sample, sequenced in a study of PD-1 blockade in classical Hodgkin lymphoma. Sequencing was performed with immunoSEQ multiplex PCR; in TCRdb, only in-frame clones are kept and a portion is missing. The sample lists about 25,000 clones; around four fifths were seen once. The time point here: cycle 4 day 1 (C4D1), after less than 7 weeks of nivolumab. Exposure to brentuximab vedotin varied, and each patient had relapsed following autologous stem cell transplantation. This sample comprised peripheral blood mononuclear cells (PBMCs), obtained before the fourth cycle of nivolumab. The source is a human donor with classical Hodgkin lymphoma.

The V and J genes are TRBV5-5 and TRBJ1-1; a weak D match, TRBD1 (5 bases). Trimming cost V 4 bases and J 1 base, with 8 bases left between them. The germline V gene encodes CDR1 SGHKS and CDR2 YYEKEE (reference sequence). The CDR3 has 13 amino acids. The CDR3 loop reads CASSLGRNTEAFF. Here the CDR3 DNA reads TGTGCCAGCAGCCTGGGGCGGAACACTGAAGCTTTCTTT.

This clone was counted once. Here the CDR3 reads CASSTGVTEAFF. CDR3 bases: TGCGCCAGCAGCACAGGGGTCACTGAAGCTTTCTTT. The V and J genes are TRBV5-1 and TRBJ1-1; the match to TRBD1 covers 7 bases. The CDR3 is made up of 12 amino acids. V was pared by 4 bases and J by 4 bases, with 1 base of the junction left unmatched. In germline, CDR1 is SGHRS, CDR2 YFSETQ.

The V call is TRBV5-5, the J call TRBJ2-2; D gene ambiguous. Germline V gene sequence: CDR1 SGHKS, CDR2 YYEKEE (reference sequence). V was shortened by 1 base and J by 5 bases, with 6 bases between the two germline ends. This CDR3 spans 13 amino acids. In nucleotides, the CDR3 is TGTGCCAGCAGCTTGACAATAACCGGGGAGCTGTTTTTT. It yields the protein CASSLTITGELFF.

The chain couples TRBV6-6 to TRBJ1-1; 10 bases map to TRBD1. In germline, CDR1 is MNHNY, CDR2 SVGAGI (reference sequence). There are 14 residues in the CDR3. With V trimmed by 2 bases and J by 8 bases, 5 bases remained unmatched. CDR3 coding DNA: TGTGCCAGCAGTTACCGGGACAGGGGCCCGGAAGCTTTCTTT. This encodes CASSYRDRGPEAFF.

V is TRBV11-2 and J is TRBJ2-7; 9 positions agree with TRBD1. The CDR3 is 15 amino acids. Trimming cost V 0 bases and J 3 bases; bases outside gene matches: 3. Germline assignment: CDR1 SGHAT and CDR2 FQNNGV. CDR3 amino acids: CASSLEATGGYEQYF. The CDR3 nucleotides are TGTGCCAGCAGCTTAGAAGCGACAGGGGGCTACGAGCAGTACTTC. The entire variable domain, with the rest obtained from reference TRBV11-2 and TRBJ2-7, is as follows: EAGVAQSPRYKIIEKRQSVAFWCNPISGHATLYWYQQILGQGPKLLIQFQNNGVVDDSQLPKDRFSAERLKGVDSTLKIQPAKLEDSAVYLCASSLEATGGYEQYFGPGTRLTVT.

This clone appeared once. The chain carries TRBV28 and TRBJ2-7, with TRBD1 as a possible D gene (6 bases). Trimming shortened V by 1 base and J by 6 bases, and 10 bases separated the two germline ends. CDR3 length: 13 residues. Germline V lookup: CDR1 MDHEN, CDR2 SYDVKM. The chain's CDR3 is CASSLYRAPEQYF. CDR3 nucleotide sequence: TGTGCCAGCAGTTTATACAGGGCACCCGAGCAGTACTTC.

The sample holds a few counts of this clone. The chain recombines TRBV19 with TRBJ1-5, with D uncertain. The germline V and J ends were trimmed by 6 bases and 1 base, with 13 bases remaining between them. This CDR3 is 15 amino acids long. CDR1 is LNHDA, CDR2 SQIVND, per germline (reference sequence). The CDR3 reads CASRDFLSSNQPQHF. DNA for the CDR3: TGTGCCAGTAGGGACTTCCTATCCAGCAATCAGCCCCAGCATTTT.

In the case of this clone: Additional DNA sequences in this sample encode the identical CDR3. V gene TRBV20-1 combines with J gene TRBJ1-2; no clear D. CDR3 length: 10 residues. V lost 3 bases and J lost 7, with 6 bases in between. Germline values: CDR1 DFQATT, CDR2 SNEGSKA (reference sequence). CDR3 in amino acids: CSASEGGYTF. Written as DNA, the CDR3 is TGCAGTGCTAGTGAGGGTGGCTACACCTTC.

V is TRBV7-2 and J is TRBJ1-4; D remains unclear. V was clipped by 3 bases and J by 0 bases, with 11 bases between them. Germline CDR1 reads SGHTA; CDR2 reads FQGNSA. This CDR3 region has 16 residues. For the CDR3, the DNA is TGTGCCAGCAGCTTCCCCCCAGGCGCAACTAATGAAAAACTGTTTTTT. It codes for CASSFPPGATNEKLFF.